This T cell receptor (beta chain) emerged from a study of blood T cells in healthy people across ages. CDR1 is DFQATT, CDR2 SNEGSKA, per germline (reference sequence). The CDR3 is 12 amino acids. V lost 6 bases, J lost 7 bases, and 3 bases stayed unmatched. In this sample, this clonotype turned up many times. Its antigen is still unknown. General study results and limits: Estimates drawn from one million T cells were deemed to understate diversity.

A J-beta primer mix and a sample-barcoded 5' primer were used in a second PCR of roughly 6 to 12 cycles. Via MiXCR, TCRdb re-called the 5' RACE reads, giving one row per CDR3 protein. The table has 600,000 or so distinct CDR3 sequences, approximately 30% seen once. The sample was blood. The chain couples TRBV20-1 to TRBJ2-7, with TRBD2 matching over 13 bases. The receptor was isolated from an elderly woman in good health. The CDR3 reads CSAGLAGNEQYF. DNA of the CDR3: TGCAGTGCGGGACTAGCGGGGAATGAGCAGTACTTC.